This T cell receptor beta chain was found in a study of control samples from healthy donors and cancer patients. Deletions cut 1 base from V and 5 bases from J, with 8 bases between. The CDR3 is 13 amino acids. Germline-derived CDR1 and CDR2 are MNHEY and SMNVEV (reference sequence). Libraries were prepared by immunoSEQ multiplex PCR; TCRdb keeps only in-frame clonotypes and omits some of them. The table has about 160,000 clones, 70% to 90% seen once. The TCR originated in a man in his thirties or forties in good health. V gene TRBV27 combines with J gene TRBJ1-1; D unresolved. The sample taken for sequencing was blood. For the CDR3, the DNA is TGTGCCAGCAGTTTATTTCGGGGAACTGAAGCTTTCTTT. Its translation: CASSLFRGTEAFF.